This TCR beta chain was identified in a study of shared clonotypes between healthy human individuals. The CDR3 length is 15 residues. CDR1 and CDR2 (germline): MNHEY, SVGAGI. Broader study findings: Across a handful of donors, naive CD4 shared 5% to 5.5%, naive CD8 approximately 3.5%, memory CD4 roughly 2.5%, memory CD8 0.4% to 0.5%.

The study ran the assay at deep level. The protocol was immunoSEQ multiplex PCR, while the TCRdb copy is restricted to in-frame clones and leaves out a portion. The data hold about 1.1 million clones, with around 82% observed a single time. This clone was recorded only once. As yet, its antigen is unknown. The junction departs from germline at one end; a sequencing error may be responsible. The chain joins TRBV6-5 to TRBJ1-1, with D tentatively TRBD1 (5 bases). The sequenced sample was memory CD4+ T cells from PBMCs. Indicated subset: CD45RA-negative fraction. This sequence was found in a man younger than 35 in good health. Some clones in this sample may be carry-over from other donors' samples. CDR3 sequence reads: CASSLRIRENAEAFF. The DNA of the CDR3 is TGTGCCAGCAGCCTAAGGATCAGGGAGAACGCTGAAGCTTTCTTT.